Included here is one TCR beta chain sequence, with context. This clonotype appeared many times. The antigen it recognizes is unknown. Base qualities are not at hand, and no much larger clone is one base apart. The sample originates from a study of response to subunit inactivated influenza vaccine (dated by TCRdb to 2017 to 2018). With respect to the entire study: Deep quantitative profiling of the T cell receptor repertoire was used in the study to follow responses to a trivalent subunit inactivated influenza vaccine. Findings and caveats that apply to the study as a whole: The authors proposed that each seasonal influenza vaccination may bring in only a limited number of new T cells.

V is cut back by 4 bases and J by 13 bases, with 10 bases in the junction unmatched. The CDR3 covers 15 residues, taking in both the cysteine and the phenylalanine. Only CDR3 DNA remains: 45 bases, in frame from the first base. The germline V gene sets CDR1 to SGHRS and CDR2 to YFSETQ. Preparation of the library involved RT-PCR. Sequencing used an Illumina HiSeq 2500. The public reads were quality trimmed at Q25 with fastp and then assembled into clones with MiXCR by TCRdb, keeping productive beta chains. Identical CDR3 proteins give one entry, which carries the most common genes and DNA. The sample has hundreds of thousands of distinct CDR3 sequences on record, 21% of them singletons. The top ten constitute approximately 10% of the sample.

The sequence derives from a man between 50 and 70 years old who received an inactivated influenza vaccine. Donor details come from another sample of the same person, matched by shared clones. Sample: PBMCs from blood, taken 21 months after vaccination. The rearranged chain carries TRBV5-1 and TRBJ1-6; 11 of the junction bases match TRBD1. Read as DNA, the sequence is TGCGCCAGCAGCCCCCGGGACAGGGGGTATTGGCCCCTCCACTTT. It codes for CASSPRDRGYWPLHF.